The sequence of this T cell receptor (beta chain) was determined in a study of cytomegalovirus exposure and HLA in healthy donors. CDR3 size: 13 residues. Trimming stripped 5 bases from V and 5 bases from J, with 12 bases between. Germline lookup yields CDR1 SGHTA and CDR2 FQGNSA. 13 Jbeta primers and 60 Vbeta primers were used for the PCR. The data were produced by immunoSEQ multiplex PCR, yet TCRdb's version contains in-frame clones alone and is incomplete. This table holds under 35,000 clones, 35% to 55% found once. Study-wide findings and caveats: Rarity characterized most TCR sequences, yet some public TCRs appeared in many donors. Later analysis associated a missense DCLRE1C variant with TCR beta V- and J-gene trimming. In a later analysis, specific HLA alleles were associated with 15,000 to 20,000 TCR beta sequences at a 0.05 false discovery rate.

In its sample, this clone was seen a few times. Its specificity is unknown. This sequence originates from a woman in her 50s in good health and CMV-seronegative. V gene TRBV7-2 combines with J gene TRBJ2-5; tentative D call: TRBD1 (6 bases). Sequenced input: PBMCs. The CDR3 sequence is CASSQGLSETQYF. In DNA, the CDR3 is TGTGCCAGCAGCCAGGGGCTTTCGGAGACCCAGTACTTC.